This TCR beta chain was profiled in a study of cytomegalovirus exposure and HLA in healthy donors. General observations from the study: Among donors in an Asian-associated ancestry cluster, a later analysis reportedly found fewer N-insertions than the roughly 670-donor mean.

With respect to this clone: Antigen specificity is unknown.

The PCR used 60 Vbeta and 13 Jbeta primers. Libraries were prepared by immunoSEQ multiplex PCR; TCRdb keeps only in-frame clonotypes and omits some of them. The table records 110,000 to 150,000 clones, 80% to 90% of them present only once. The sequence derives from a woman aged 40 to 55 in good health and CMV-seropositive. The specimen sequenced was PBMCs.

In DNA, the CDR3 is TGTGCCAGCAGCTTAACTAGCGGGGGGCAAGAGACCCAGTACTTC. It is translated as CASSLTSGGQETQYF. The chain uses TRBV13 and TRBJ2-5; TRBD2 matches 12 bases. The V gene end was trimmed by 2 bases and the J gene end by 2 bases; junction bases not matched to a gene: 0. The CDR3 sequence is 15 residues long. The germline V gene encodes CDR1 PRHDT and CDR2 FYEKMQ (reference sequence).